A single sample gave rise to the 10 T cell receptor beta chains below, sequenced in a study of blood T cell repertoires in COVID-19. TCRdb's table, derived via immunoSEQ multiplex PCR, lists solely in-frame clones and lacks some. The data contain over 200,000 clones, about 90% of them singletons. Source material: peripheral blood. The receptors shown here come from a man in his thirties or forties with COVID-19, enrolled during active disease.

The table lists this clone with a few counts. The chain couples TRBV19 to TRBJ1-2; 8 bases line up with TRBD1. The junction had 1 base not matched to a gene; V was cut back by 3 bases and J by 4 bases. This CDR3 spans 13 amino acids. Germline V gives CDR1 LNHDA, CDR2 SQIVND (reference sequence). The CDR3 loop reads CASSIQGAYGYTF. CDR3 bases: TGTGCCAGTAGTATCCAGGGGGCCTATGGCTACACCTTC.

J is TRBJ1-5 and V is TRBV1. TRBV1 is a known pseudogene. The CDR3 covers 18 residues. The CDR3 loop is CTSSQDLIFGGVDQPQHF. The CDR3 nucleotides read TGCACCAGCAGCCAAGATTTGATTTTTGGAGGGGTCGATCAGCCCCAGCATTTT.

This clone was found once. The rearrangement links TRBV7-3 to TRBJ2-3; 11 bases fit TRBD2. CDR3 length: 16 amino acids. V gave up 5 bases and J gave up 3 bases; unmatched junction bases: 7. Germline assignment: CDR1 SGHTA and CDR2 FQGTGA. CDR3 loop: CASSRSGRAPTDTQYF. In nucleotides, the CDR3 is TGTGCCAGCAGCCGTAGCGGGAGGGCCCCTACAGATACGCAGTATTTT.

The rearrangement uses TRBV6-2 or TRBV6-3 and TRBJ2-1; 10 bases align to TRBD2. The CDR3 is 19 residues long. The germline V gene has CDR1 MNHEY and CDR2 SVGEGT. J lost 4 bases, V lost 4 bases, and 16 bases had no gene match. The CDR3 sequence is CASSFLLAGIVLGYNEQFF. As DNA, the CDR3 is TGTGCCAGCAGTTTCTTACTAGCGGGAATCGTCTTGGGTTACAATGAGCAGTTCTTC.

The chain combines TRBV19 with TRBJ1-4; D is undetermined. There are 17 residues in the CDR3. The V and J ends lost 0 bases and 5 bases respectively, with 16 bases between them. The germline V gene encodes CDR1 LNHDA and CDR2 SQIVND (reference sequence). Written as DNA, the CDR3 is TGTGCCAGTAGTATAGATGTCGGTCCGAGTAGAAATGAAAAACTGTTTTTT. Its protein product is CASSIDVGPSRNEKLFF.

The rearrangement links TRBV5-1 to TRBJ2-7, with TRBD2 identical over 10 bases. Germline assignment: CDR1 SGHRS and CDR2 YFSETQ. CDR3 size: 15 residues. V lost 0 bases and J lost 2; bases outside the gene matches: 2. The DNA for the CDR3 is TGCGCCAGCAGCTTGGAAGCGGGAGGGCCCTACGAGCAGTACTTC. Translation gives CASSLEAGGPYEQYF.

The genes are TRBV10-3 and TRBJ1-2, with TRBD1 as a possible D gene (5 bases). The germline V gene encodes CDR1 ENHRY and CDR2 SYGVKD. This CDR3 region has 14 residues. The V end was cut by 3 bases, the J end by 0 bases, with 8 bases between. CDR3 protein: CAISEKTANYGYTF. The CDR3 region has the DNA TGTGCCATCAGTGAAAAGACAGCTAACTATGGCTACACCTTC.

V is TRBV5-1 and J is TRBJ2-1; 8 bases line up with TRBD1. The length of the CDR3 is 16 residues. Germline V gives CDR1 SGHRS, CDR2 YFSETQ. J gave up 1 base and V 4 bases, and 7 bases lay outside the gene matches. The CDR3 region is CASSPGTGPSYNEQFF. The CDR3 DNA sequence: TGCGCCAGCAGCCCTGGGACAGGTCCTTCCTACAATGAGCAGTTCTTC.

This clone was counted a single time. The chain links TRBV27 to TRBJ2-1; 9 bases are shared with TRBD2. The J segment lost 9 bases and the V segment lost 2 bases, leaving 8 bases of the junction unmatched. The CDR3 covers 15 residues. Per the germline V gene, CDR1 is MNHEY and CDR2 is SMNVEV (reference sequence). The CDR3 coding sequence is TGTGCCAGCAGTTTAGGCGGGGGGGTGTACGGTGAGCAGTTCTTC. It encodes CASSLGGGVYGEQFF.

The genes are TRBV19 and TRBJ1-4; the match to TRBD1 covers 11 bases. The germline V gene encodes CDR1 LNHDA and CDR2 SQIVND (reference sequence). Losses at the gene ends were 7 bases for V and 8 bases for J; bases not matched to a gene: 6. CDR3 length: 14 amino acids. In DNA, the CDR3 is TGTGCCAGTACGACGGGACAGGGGGGAGAAAAACTGTTTTTT. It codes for CASTTGQGGEKLFF.